This T cell receptor beta chain derives from a study of patients and donors after allogeneic stem cell transplantation. TCRdb processed the RT-PCR reads anew with MiXCR; each CDR3 protein has one entry. The sample shows about 70,000 distinct CDR3 sequences, more than 25% of them seen only once. Sequenced: blood, either unsorted or a sorted T cell fraction (not recorded which). The source of this sequence is a human donor who was either an allogeneic HSCT recipient or a stem cell or donor lymphocyte infusion donor (not recorded which). It is not recorded whose cells these are; they may come from a transplant donor.

CDR3 bases: TGTGCCAGCAGCCAGCTCTGGGGCCCAAGCGCCGAGCAGTACTTC. It translates to CASSQLWGPSAEQYF. The V and J genes are TRBV14 and TRBJ2-7; TRBD1 is a possible D gene (5 bases). Germline loops: CDR1 SGHDN, CDR2 FVKESK. The CDR3 covers 15 residues. V was clipped by 3 bases and J by 6 bases, with 18 bases between them.